This T cell receptor beta chain was sequenced in a study of siplizumab effects on memory and regulatory T cells. The study's findings and limits: There was no confirmation of the suppressive function of proliferating Tregs from siplizumab cultures.

On this clone: Its antigen remains unidentified.

Germline V lookup: CDR1 SGDLS, CDR2 YYNGEE. Between the trimmed V and J ends, which lost 0 bases and 7 bases, there was a span of 11 bases. This CDR3 contains 14 residues. Assaying covered roughly 100,000 TCR templates per sample. Using immunoSEQ multiplex PCR, the repertoire was profiled, and TCRdb retains in-frame clones only, with some absent. Among tens of thousands of clones listed, nearly 98% were seen once. The specimen was naive CD8+ T cells sorted from blood. This chain joins TRBV9 and TRBJ2-1; D might be TRBD2 (6 bases). The origin of this receptor is a human donor in good health. In DNA, the CDR3 is TGTGCCAGCAGCGTAGAAGGGGCGGGAAATGAGCAGTTCTTC. This encodes CASSVEGAGNEQFF.